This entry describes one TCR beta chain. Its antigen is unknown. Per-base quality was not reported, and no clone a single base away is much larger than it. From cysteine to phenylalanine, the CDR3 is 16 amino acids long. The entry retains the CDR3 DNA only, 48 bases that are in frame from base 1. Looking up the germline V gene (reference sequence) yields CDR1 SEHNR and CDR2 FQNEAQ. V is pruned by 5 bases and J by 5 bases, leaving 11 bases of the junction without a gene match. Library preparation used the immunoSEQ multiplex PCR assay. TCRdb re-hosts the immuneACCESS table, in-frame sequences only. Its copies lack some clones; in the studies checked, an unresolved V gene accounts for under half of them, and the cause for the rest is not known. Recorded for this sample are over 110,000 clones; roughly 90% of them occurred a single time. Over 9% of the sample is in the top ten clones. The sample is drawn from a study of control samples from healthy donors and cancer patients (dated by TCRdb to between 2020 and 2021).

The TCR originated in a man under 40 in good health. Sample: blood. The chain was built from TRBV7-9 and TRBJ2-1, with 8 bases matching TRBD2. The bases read TGTGCCAGCAGCCCGCATTTGGCGGGAGGTCACAATGAGCAGTTCTTC. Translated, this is CASSPHLAGGHNEQFF.